The sequence of this TCR beta chain was determined in a study of CD8+ T cells in alopecia areata. General observations from the study: Many expanded lesional clones remained in scalp and blood on tofacitinib. Among the cells sequenced in scalp samples are also the resident alphabeta T cells of normal skin. Scalp clonality and expanded CD8+ clones among the top 100 fell significantly with tofacitinib.

Specified treatment: oral pan-JAK inhibitor, 5-10 mg twice daily. Worth noting for this clone: Antigen: not known.

RNA, once extracted, was reverse transcribed into cDNA for use as the sequencing template. Repertoires were generated with immunoSEQ multiplex PCR, while TCRdb's copy carries only in-frame clones and drops some. The sample holds roughly 100,000 clones, under 90% seen once. Sequencing used CD8+ T cells sorted from blood, obtained between weeks 30 and 35, from a patient treated with tofacitinib. The receptor comes from a human donor with alopecia areata.

The CDR3: CSVEDLAGGDTDTQYF. In DNA, the CDR3 is TGCAGCGTTGAAGATCTAGCGGGAGGGGACACAGATACGCAGTATTTT. This chain connects TRBV29-1 to TRBJ2-3, with TRBD2 matching 12 bases. The germline V gene has CDR1 SQVTM and CDR2 ANQGSEA. CDR3 length: 16 residues. V shed 0 bases, J shed 2 bases, and the junction held 3 bases outside the gene matches.